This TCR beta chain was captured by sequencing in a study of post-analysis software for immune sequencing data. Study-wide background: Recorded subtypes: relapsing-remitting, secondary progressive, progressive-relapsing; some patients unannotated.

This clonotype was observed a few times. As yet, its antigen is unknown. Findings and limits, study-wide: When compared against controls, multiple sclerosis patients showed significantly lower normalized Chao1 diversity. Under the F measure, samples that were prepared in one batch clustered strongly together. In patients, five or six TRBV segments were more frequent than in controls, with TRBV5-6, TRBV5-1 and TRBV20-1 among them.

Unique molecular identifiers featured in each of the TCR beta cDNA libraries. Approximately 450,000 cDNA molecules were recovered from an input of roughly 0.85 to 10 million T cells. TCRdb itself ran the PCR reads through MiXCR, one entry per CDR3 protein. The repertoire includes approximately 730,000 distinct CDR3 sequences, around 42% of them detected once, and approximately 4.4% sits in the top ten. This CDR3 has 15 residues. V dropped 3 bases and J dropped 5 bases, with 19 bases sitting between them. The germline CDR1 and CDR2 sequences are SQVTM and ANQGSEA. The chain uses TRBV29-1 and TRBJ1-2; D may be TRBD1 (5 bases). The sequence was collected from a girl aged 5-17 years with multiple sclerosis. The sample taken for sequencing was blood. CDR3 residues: CSVDEVDSPGYGYTF. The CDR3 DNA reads TGCAGCGTTGACGAGGTAGACAGCCCGGGGTATGGCTACACCTTC.